This entry is about one T cell receptor (beta chain). Its antigen is still unknown. CD8 cells classed as naive were CD45RO-negative and positively selected for CCR7, excluding terminally differentiated effector memory CD45RA+ cells. The material for each subset, its genomic DNA, was split evenly across several immunoSEQ plates. Profiling relied on immunoSEQ multiplex PCR, and the TCRdb table lists in-frame clones only, not all of them. The data show under 2,000,000 clones, approximately 94% seen once. This CDR3 is 17 amino acids long. Germline V gene sequence: CDR1 SGHAT, CDR2 FQNNGV. V was pared by 0 bases and J by 0 bases, with 14 bases between. This record belongs to a study of shared clonotypes between healthy human individuals. Across the study: For every donor, three CD4 naive, three CD4 memory, two CD8 naive and one CD8 memory plates were used. Broader study findings: The naive CD4 repertoires of four donors were compared, and approximately 4.7% of clonotypes were shared.

The chain uses TRBV11-2 and TRBJ2-5; no clear D. Sample: naive CD8+ T cells sorted from blood. The clonotype was recovered from a man younger than 35 in good health. CDR3 protein: CASSLDPGQAYQETQYF. Here the CDR3 DNA reads TGTGCCAGCAGCTTAGATCCGGGCCAGGCGTACCAAGAGACCCAGTACTTC.